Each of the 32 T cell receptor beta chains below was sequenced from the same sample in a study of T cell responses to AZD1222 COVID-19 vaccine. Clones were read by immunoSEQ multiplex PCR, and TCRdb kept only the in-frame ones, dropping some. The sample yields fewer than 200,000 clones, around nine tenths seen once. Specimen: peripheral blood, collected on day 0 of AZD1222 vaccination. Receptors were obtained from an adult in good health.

The CDR3 DNA sequence: TGCGCCAGCAGCTTGGAGGCGGGGGCGACCATGAACACTGAAGCTTTCTTT. This encodes CASSLEAGATMNTEAFF. The gene calls are TRBV5-1 and TRBJ1-1; TRBD1 might be the D (6 bases). The CDR3 has 17 residues. Trimming removed 0 bases from V and 0 bases from J, with 15 bases in between. CDR1 is SGHRS and CDR2 is YFSETQ in the germline V gene.

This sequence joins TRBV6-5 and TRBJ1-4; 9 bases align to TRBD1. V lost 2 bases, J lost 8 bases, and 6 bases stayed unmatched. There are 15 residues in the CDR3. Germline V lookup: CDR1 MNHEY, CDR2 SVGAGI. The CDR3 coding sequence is TGTGCCAGCAGTTACCAGACAGGGGGTCTAGAAAAACTGTTTTTT. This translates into CASSYQTGGLEKLFF.

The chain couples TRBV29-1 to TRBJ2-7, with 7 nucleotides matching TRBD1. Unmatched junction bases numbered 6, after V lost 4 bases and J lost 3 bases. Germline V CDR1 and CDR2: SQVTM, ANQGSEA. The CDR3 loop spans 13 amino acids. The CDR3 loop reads CSVGQGFNYEQYF. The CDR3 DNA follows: TGCAGCGTTGGACAGGGTTTTAACTACGAGCAGTACTTC.

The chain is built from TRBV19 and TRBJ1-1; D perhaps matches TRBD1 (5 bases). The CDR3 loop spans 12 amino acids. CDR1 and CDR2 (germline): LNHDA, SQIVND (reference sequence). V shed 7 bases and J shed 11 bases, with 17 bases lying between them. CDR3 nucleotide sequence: TGTGCCAGTAAAACAGGCCAGTCTGCTGCTTTCTTT. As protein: CASKTGQSAAFF.

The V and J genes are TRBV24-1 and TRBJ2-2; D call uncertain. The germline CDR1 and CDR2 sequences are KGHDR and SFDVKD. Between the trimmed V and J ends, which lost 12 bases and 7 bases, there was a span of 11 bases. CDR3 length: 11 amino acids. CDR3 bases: TGTGCCCCCTCCAAGGGCGGGGAGCTGTTTTTT. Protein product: CAPSKGGELFF.

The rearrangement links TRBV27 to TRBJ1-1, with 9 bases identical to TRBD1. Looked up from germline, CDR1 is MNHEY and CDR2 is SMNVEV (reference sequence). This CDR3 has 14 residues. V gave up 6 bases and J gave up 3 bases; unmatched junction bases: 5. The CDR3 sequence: CASRLTGGDTEAFF. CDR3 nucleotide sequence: TGTGCCAGCAGACTAACAGGGGGCGACACTGAAGCTTTCTTT.

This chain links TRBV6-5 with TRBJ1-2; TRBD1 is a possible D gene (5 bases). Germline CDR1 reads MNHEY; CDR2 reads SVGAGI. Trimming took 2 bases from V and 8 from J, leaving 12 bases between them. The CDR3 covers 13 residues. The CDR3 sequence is CASSYDGARGYTF. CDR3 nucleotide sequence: TGTGCCAGCAGTTACGATGGGGCTCGGGGCTACACCTTC.

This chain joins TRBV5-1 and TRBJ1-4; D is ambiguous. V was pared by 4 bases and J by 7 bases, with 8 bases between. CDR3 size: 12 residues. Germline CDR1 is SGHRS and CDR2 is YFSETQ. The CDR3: CASSLNPEKLFF. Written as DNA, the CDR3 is TGCGCCAGCAGCCTGAACCCTGAAAAACTGTTTTTT.

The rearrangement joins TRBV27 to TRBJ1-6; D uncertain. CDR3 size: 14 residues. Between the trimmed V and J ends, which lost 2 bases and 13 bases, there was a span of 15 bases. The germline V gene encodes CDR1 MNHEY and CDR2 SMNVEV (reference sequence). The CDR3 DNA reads TGTGCCAGCAGTTTACTGGGTGCAGGCTATCCCCTCCACTTT. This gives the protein CASSLLGAGYPLHF.

The DNA of the CDR3 is TGTGCCAGCAGACAGGGATATCAGCCCCAGCATTTT. Protein: CASRQGYQPQHF. This chain joins TRBV6-5 and TRBJ1-5; TRBD1 is a possible D gene (6 bases). The CDR3 totals 12 residues. Trimming shortened V by 6 bases and J by 5 bases, and 8 bases separated the two germline ends. Looked up from germline, CDR1 is MNHEY and CDR2 is SVGAGI.

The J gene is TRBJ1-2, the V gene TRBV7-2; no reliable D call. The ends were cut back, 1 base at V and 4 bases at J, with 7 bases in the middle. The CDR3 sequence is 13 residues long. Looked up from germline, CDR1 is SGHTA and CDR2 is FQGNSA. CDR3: CASSLGVRYGYTF. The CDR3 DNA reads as TGTGCCAGCAGCTTAGGAGTGCGCTATGGCTACACCTTC.

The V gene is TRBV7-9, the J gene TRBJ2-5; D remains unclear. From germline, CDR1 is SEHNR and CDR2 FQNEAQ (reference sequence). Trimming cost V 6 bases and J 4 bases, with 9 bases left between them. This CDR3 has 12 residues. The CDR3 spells CASSLGVETQYF. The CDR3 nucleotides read TGTGCCAGCAGTCTTGGGGTAGAGACCCAGTACTTC.

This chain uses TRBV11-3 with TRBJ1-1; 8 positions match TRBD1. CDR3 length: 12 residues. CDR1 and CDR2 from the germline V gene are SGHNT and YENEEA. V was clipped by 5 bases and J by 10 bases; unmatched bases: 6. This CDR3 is CASSAQGAAAFF. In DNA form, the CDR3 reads TGTGCCAGCAGCGCCCAGGGGGCGGCAGCTTTCTTT.

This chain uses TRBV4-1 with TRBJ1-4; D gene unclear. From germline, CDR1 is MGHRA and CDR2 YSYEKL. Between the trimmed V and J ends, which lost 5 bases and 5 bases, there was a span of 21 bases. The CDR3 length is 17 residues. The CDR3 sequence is CASSGLLGRVGNEKLFF. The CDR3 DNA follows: TGCGCCAGCAGCGGCCTCCTAGGGAGGGTGGGAAATGAAAAACTGTTTTTT.

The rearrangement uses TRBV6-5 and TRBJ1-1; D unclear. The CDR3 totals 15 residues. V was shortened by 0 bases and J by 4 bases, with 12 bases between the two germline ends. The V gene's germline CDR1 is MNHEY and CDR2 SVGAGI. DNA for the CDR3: TGTGCCAGCAGTTACTCGAGAGGCTGGGTCACTGAAGCTTTCTTT. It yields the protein CASSYSRGWVTEAFF.

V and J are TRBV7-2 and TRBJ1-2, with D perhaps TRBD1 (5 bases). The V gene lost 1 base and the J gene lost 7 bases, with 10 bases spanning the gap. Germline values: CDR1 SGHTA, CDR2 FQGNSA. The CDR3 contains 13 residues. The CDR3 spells CASSLEPRVGYTF. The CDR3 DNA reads TGTGCCAGCAGCTTAGAACCCAGGGTTGGCTACACCTTC.

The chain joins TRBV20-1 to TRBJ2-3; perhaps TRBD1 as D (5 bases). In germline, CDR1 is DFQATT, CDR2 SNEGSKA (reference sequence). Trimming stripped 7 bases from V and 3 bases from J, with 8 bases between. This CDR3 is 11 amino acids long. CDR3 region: CSGGRTDTQYF. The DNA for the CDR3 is TGCAGTGGGGGCAGGACAGATACGCAGTATTTT.

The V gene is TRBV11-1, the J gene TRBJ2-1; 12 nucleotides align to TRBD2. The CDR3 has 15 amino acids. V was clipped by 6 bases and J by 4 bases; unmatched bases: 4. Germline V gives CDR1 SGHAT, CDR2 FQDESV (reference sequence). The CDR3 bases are TGTGCCAGCAGTTATCTAGCGGGAGGGTACAATGAGCAGTTCTTC. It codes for CASSYLAGGYNEQFF.

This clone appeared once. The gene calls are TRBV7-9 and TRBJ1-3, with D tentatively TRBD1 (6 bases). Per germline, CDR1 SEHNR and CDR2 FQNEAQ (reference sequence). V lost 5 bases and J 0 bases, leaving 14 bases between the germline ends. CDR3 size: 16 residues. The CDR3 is CASSRTGLLSGNTIYF. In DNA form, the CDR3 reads TGTGCCAGCAGCCGCACAGGGCTTCTCTCTGGAAACACCATATATTTT.

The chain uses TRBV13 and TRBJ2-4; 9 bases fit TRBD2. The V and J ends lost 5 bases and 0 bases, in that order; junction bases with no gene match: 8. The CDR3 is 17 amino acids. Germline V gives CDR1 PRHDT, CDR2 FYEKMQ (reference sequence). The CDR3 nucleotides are TGTGCCAGCAGCCGGGCGCTAGCGGGATCAGCCAAAAACATTCAGTACTTC. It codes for CASSRALAGSAKNIQYF.

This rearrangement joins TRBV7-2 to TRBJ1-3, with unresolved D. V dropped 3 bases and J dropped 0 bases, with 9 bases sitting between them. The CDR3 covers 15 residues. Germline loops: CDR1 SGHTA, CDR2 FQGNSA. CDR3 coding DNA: TGTGCCAGCAGCTTGGGCGTTCTCTCTGGAAACACCATATATTTT. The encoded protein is CASSLGVLSGNTIYF.

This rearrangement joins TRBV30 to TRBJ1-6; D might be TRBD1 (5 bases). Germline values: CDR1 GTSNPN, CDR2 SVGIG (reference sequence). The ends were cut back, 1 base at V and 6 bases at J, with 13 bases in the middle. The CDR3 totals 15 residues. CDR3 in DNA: TGTGCCTGGAGTGCGCAGGGTACTCCTAATTCACCCCTCCACTTT. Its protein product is CAWSAQGTPNSPLHF. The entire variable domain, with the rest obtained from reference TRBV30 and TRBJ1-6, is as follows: SQTIHQWPATLVQPVGSPLSLECTVEGTSNPNLYWYRQAAGRGLQLLFYSVGIGQISSEVPQNLSASRPQDRQFILSSKKLLLSDSGFYLCAWSAQGTPNSPLHFGNGTRLTVT.

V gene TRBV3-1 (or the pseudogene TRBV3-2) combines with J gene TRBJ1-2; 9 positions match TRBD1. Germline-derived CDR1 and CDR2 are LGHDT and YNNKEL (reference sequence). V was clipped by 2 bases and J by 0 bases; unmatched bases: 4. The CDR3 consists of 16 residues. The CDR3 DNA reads TGTGCCAGCAGCCAACTTAGGACAGGGGCTAACTATGGCTACACCTTC. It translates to CASSQLRTGANYGYTF.

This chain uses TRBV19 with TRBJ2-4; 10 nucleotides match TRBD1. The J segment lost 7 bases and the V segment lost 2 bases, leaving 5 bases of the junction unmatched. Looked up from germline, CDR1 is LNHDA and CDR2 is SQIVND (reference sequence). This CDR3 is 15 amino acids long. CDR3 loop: CASSILWGQGNIQYF. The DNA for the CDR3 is TGTGCCAGTAGTATACTGTGGGGACAGGGGAACATTCAGTACTTC.

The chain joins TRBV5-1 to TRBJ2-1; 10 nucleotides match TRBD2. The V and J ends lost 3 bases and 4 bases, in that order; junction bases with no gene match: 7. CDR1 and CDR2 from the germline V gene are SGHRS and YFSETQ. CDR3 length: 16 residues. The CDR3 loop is CASSWASGSSYNEQFF. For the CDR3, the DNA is TGCGCCAGCAGCTGGGCTAGCGGGAGCTCGTACAATGAGCAGTTCTTC.

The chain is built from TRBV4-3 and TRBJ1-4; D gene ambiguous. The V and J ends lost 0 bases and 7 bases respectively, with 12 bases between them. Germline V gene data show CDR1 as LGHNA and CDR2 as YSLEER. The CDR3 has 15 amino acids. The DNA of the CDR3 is TGCGCCAGCAGCCAAGAGCGACTCCCCCCTGAAAAACTGTTTTTT. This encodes CASSQERLPPEKLFF.

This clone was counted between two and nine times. This CDR3 is CASSTGFGTGELFF. The CDR3 DNA is TGTGCCAGTAGTACAGGGTTTGGCACCGGGGAGCTGTTTTTT. The J gene is TRBJ2-2, the V gene TRBV19, with D perhaps matching TRBD1 (5 bases). Germline-derived CDR1 and CDR2 are LNHDA and SQIVND (reference sequence). The CDR3 spans 14 residues. Trimming took off 4 bases at V and 4 bases at J, with 10 bases between the two ends. Full variable domain (missing parts from reference TRBV19 and TRBJ2-2): DGGITQSPKYLFRKEGQNVTLSCEQNLNHDAMYWYRQDPGQGLRLIYYSQIVNDFQKGDIAEGYSVSREKKESFPLTVTSAQKNPTAFYLCASSTGFGTGELFFGEGSRLTVL.

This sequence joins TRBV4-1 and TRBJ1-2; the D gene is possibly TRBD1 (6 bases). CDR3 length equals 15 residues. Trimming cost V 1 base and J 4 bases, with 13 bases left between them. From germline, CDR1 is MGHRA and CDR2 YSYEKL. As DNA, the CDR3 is TGCGCCAGCAGCCAAGGTTGGGGGCCCGTCTATGGCTACACCTTC. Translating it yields CASSQGWGPVYGYTF.

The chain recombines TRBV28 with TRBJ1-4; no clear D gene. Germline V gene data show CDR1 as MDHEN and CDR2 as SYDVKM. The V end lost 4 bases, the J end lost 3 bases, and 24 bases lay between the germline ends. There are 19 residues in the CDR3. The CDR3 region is CASSSPTTGLTWANEKLFF. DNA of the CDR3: TGTGCCAGCAGTTCTCCCACCACCGGCTTGACGTGGGCTAATGAAAAACTGTTTTTT.

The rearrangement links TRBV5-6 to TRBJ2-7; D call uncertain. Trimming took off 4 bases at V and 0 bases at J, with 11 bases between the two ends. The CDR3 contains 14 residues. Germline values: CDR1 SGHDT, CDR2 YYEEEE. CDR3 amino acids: CASSPTLSSYEQYF. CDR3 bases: TGTGCCAGCAGCCCGACACTTAGCTCCTACGAGCAGTACTTC.

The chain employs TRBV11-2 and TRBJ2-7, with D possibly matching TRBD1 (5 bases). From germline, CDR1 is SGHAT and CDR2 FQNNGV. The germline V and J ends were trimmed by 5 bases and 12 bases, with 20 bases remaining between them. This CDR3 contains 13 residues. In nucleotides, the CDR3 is TGTGCCAGCAGCCGTTTAGGGGCCGCCTTGTTGTACTTC. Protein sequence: CASSRLGAALLYF.

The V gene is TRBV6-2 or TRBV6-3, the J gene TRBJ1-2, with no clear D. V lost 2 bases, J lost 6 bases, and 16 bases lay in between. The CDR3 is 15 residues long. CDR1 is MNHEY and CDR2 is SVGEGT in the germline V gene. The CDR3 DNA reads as TGTGCCAGCAGTTACCCTGGACGGTCTTCCGATGGCTACACCTTC. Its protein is CASSYPGRSSDGYTF.